The source of this T cell receptor (beta chain) is a study of regulatory T cells in long-lasting Graves disease. Germline V gene data show CDR1 as GTSNPN and CDR2 as SVGIG (reference sequence). The ends were cut back, 8 bases at V and 0 bases at J, with 26 bases in the middle. This CDR3 is 17 amino acids long. This clonotype was seen a few times. Its antigen is not identified. In building TCR beta libraries, iRepertoire HTBI primers were used together with Arm-PCR of CDR3 regions. Using its own MiXCR run on the multiplex PCR reads, TCRdb lists one record per CDR3 protein. The data contain about 310,000 distinct CDR3 sequences, roughly 21% of them seen just once; the ten biggest clones take up roughly three fifths. Study results and limitations: In persistent patients, shared public clonotypes (roughly 2,800) outnumbered those in new patients (roughly 870).

The time point: persistent/refractory GD, antithyroid drugs over 5 years with positive TRAb. Preparation of the TCR library used RNA extracted from PBMCs. This chain links TRBV30 with TRBJ2-7; D is ambiguous. Sequenced material: peripheral blood mononuclear cells (PBMCs), taken when the disease was refractory, from a patient treated with antithyroid drugs. This receptor was taken from a female donor with Graves disease. The DNA for the CDR3 is TGTGCCGTGGGGTCGTTTCTCCACAGAGTGAGCTCCTACGAGCAGTACTTC. Residues: CAVGSFLHRVSSYEQYF.